This T cell receptor (beta chain) was sequenced during a study of T cells in localized non-small cell lung cancer. General study results and limits: Clonality of T cells reached its maximum in uninvolved adjacent lung, surpassing tumor.

The data were produced by immunoSEQ multiplex PCR, yet TCRdb's version contains in-frame clones alone and is incomplete. The data show more than 1,100 clones, 25% to 35% seen once. Regarding this clone: The antigen is unknown.

The TCR originated in a man aged 40 to 70 with stage I lung adenocarcinoma. Source: normal lung tissue next to the tumor, taken before any cancer treatment.

The CDR3 sequence is CASSPGTGSRETQYF. CDR3 DNA: TGTGCCAGCTCACCAGGGACAGGGAGTCGGGAGACCCAGTACTTC. J is TRBJ2-5 and V is TRBV18; TRBD1 matches at 9 bases. The V gene's germline CDR1 is KGHSH and CDR2 LQKENI. This CDR3 comprises 15 residues. V lost 2 bases, J lost 5 bases, and 6 bases stayed unmatched.